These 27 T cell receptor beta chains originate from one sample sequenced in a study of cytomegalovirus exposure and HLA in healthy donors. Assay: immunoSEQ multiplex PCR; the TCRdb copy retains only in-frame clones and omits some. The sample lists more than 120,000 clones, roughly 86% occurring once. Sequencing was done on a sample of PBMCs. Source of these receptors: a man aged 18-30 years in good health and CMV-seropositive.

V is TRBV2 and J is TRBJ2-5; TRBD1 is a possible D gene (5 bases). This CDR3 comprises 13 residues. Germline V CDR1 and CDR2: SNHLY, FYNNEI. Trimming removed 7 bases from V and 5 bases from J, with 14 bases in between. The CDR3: CASKVGPGETQYF. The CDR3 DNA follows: TGTGCCAGCAAAGTGGGGCCTGGCGAGACCCAGTACTTC.

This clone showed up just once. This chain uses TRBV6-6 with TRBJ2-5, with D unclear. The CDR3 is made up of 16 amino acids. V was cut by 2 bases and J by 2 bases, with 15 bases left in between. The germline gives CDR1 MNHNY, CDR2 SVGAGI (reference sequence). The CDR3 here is CASSYLPAGQQETQYF. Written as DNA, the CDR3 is TGTGCCAGCAGTTACCTTCCCGCTGGCCAACAAGAGACCCAGTACTTC.

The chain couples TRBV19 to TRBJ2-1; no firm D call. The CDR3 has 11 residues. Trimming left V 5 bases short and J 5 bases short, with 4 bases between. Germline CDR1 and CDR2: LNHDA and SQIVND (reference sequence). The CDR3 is CASSLHNEQFF. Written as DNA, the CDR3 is TGTGCCAGTAGTCTCCACAATGAGCAGTTCTTC.

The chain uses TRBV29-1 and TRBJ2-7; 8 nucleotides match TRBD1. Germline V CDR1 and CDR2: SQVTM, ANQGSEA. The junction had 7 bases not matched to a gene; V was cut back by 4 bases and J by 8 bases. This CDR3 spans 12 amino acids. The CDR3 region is CSVVNRQGKQYF. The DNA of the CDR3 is TGCAGCGTTGTAAATCGACAGGGGAAGCAGTACTTC.

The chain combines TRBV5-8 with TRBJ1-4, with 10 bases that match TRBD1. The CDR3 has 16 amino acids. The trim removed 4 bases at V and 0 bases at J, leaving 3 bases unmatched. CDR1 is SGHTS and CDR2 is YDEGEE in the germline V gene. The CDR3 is CASSPGTGATNEKLFF. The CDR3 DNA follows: TGTGCCAGCAGCCCAGGGACAGGGGCAACTAATGAAAAACTGTTTTTT.

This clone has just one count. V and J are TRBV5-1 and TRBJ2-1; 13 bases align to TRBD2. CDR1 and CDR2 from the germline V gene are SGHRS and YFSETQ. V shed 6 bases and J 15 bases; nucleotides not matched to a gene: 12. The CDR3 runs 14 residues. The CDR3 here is CASTWGTSGDRWFF. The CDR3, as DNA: TGCGCCAGCACCTGGGGGACTAGCGGGGATAGATGGTTCTTC.

The CDR3: CAWSVQAFISGANVLTF. Here the CDR3 DNA reads TGTGCCTGGAGTGTACAGGCGTTTATCTCTGGGGCCAACGTCCTGACTTTC. This chain connects TRBV30 to TRBJ2-6, with D perhaps matching TRBD1 (5 bases). V was trimmed by 0 bases and J by 0 bases, leaving 12 bases between them. Germline CDR1 and CDR2: GTSNPN and SVGIG (reference sequence). The CDR3 has 17 amino acids. Variable domain in full (rest from reference TRBV30 and TRBJ2-6): SQTIHQWPATLVQPVGSPLSLECTVEGTSNPNLYWYRQAAGRGLQLLFYSVGIGQISSEVPQNLSASRPQDRQFILSSKKLLLSDSGFYLCAWSVQAFISGANVLTFGAGSRLTVL.

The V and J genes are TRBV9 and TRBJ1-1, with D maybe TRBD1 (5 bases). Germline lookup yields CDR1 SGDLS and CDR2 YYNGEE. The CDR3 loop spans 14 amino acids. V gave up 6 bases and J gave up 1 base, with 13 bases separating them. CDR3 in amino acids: CASTPGQRNTEAFF. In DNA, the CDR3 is TGTGCCAGCACGCCAGGGCAGAGGAACACTGAAGCTTTCTTT.

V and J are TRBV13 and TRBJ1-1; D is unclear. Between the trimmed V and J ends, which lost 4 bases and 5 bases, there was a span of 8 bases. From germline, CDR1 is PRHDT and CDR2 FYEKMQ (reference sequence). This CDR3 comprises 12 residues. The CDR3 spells CASSSWRTEAFF. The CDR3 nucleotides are TGTGCCAGCAGCTCTTGGAGGACTGAAGCTTTCTTT.

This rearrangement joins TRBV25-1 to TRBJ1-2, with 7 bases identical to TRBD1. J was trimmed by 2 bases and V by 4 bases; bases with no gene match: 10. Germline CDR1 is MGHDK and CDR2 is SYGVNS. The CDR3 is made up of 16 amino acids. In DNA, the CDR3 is TGTGCCAGCAGTGGTGGGGACAGCTCCACAAACTATGGCTACACCTTC. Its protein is CASSGGDSSTNYGYTF.

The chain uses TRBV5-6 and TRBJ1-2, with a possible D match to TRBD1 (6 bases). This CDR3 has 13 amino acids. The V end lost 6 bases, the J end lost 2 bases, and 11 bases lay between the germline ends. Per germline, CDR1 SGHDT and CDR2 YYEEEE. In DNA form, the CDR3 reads TGTGCCAGCACTCCGGGACAAAACTATGGCTACACCTTC. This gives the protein CASTPGQNYGYTF.

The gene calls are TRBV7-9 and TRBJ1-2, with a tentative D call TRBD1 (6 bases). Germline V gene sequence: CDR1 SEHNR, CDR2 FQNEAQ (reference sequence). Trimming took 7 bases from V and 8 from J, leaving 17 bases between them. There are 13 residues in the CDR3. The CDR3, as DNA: TGTGCCAGCATCCTTTCAGGGGAGGGGGGCTACACCTTC. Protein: CASILSGEGGYTF.

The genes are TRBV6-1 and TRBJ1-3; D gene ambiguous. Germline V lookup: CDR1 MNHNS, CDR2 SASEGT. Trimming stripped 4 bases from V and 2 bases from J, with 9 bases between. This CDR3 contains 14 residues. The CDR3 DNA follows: TGTGCCAGCAGTGCGGACTTAGCTGGAAACACCATATATTTT. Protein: CASSADLAGNTIYF.

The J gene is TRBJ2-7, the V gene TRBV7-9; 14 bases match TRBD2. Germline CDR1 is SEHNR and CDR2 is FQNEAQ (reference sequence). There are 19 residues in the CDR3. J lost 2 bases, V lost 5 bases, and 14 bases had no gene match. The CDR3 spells CASSPAGLAGASSPYEQYF. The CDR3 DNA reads TGTGCCAGCAGCCCAGCGGGACTAGCGGGAGCCTCCTCTCCCTACGAGCAGTACTTC.

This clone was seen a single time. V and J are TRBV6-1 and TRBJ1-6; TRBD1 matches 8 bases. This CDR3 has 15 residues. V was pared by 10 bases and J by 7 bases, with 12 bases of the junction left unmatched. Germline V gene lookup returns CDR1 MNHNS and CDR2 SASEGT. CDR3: CATALEAGGNSPLHF. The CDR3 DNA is TGTGCCACCGCTTTGGAGGCAGGGGGCAATTCACCCCTCCACTTT.

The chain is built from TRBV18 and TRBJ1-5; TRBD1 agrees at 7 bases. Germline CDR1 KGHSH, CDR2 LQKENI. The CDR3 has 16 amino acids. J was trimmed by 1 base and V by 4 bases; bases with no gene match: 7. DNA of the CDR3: TGTGCCAGCTCACGGACCGGACAGGCCAGCAATCAGCCCCAGCATTTT. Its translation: CASSRTGQASNQPQHF.

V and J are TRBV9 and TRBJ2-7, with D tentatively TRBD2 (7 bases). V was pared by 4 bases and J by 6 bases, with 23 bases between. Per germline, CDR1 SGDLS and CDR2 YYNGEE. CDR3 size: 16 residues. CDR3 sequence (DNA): TGTGCCAGCAGCACCCGATGGGGGGGGCCTCAAGCCGAGCAGTACTTC. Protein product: CASSTRWGGPQAEQYF.

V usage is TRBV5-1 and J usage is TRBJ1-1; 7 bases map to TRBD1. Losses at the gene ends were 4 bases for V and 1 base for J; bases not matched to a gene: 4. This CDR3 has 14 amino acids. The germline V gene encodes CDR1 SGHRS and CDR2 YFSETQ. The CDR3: CASSPGGGNTEAFF. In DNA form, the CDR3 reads TGCGCCAGCAGCCCAGGGGGTGGGAACACTGAAGCTTTCTTT.

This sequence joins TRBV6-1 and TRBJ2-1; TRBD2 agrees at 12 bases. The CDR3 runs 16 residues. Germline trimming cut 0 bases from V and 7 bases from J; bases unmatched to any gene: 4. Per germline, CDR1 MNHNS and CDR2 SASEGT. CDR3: CASSEARTSGRNEQFF. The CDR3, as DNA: TGTGCCAGCAGTGAAGCGCGAACTAGCGGGAGGAATGAGCAGTTCTTC.

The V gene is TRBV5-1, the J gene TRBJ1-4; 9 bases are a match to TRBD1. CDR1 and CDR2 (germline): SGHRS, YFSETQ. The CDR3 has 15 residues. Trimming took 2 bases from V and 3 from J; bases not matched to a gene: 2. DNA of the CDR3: TGCGCCAGCAGCTTAGGGACAGGGCCTAATGAAAAACTGTTTTTT. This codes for CASSLGTGPNEKLFF.

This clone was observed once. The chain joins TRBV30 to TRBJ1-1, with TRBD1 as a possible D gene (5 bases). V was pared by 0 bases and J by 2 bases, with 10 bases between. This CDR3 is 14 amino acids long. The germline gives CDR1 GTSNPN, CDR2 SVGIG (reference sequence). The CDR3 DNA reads TGTGCCTGGAGTGTACTAAGGGGTAACACTGAAGCTTTCTTT. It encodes CAWSVLRGNTEAFF. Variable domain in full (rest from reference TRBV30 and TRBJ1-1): SQTIHQWPATLVQPVGSPLSLECTVEGTSNPNLYWYRQAAGRGLQLLFYSVGIGQISSEVPQNLSASRPQDRQFILSSKKLLLSDSGFYLCAWSVLRGNTEAFFGQGTRLTVV.

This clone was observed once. The CDR3 DNA follows: TGTGCCAGCAGTTATCCCTTCTATCAGGGCCTGAACACTGAAGCTTTCTTT. This codes for CASSYPFYQGLNTEAFF. The V gene is TRBV28, the J gene TRBJ1-1; possible D gene TRBD1, 5 bases. CDR1 and CDR2 (germline): MDHEN, SYDVKM. V gave up 4 bases and J gave up 0 bases, with 18 bases separating them. This CDR3 has 17 amino acids. Together with reference TRBV28 and TRBJ1-1, the CDR3 gives the full variable domain: DVKVTQSSRYLVKRTGEKVFLECVQDMDHENMFWYRQDPGLGLRLIYFSYDVKMKEKGDIPEGYSVSREKKERFSLILESASTNQTSMYLCASSYPFYQGLNTEAFFGQGTRLTVV.

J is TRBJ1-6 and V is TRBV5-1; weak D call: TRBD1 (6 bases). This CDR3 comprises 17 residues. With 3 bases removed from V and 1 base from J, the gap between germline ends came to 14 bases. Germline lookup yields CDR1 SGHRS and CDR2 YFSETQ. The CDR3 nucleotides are TGCGCCAGCAGCTACGACAGGATTAGGTCCTATAATTCACCCCTCCACTTT. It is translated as CASSYDRIRSYNSPLHF.

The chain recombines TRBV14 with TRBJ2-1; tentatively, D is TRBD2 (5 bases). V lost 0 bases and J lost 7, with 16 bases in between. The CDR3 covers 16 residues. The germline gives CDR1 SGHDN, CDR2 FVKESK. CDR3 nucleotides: TGTGCCAGCAGCCAAGATCGGGTACAGAGGAGGAATGAGCAGTTCTTC. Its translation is CASSQDRVQRRNEQFF.

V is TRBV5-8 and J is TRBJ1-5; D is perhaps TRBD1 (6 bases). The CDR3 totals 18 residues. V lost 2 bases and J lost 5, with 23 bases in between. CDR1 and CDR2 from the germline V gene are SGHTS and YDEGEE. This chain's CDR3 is CASSFAGAGPRYDQPQHF. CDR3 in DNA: TGTGCCAGCAGCTTTGCGGGGGCCGGACCTAGATACGATCAGCCCCAGCATTTT.

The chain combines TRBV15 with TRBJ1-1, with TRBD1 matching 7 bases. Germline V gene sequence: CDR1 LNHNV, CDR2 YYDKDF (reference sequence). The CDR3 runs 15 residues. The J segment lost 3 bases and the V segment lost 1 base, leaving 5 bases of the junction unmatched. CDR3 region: CATSRGGGADTEAFF. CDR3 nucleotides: TGTGCCACCAGCAGAGGAGGGGGCGCGGACACTGAAGCTTTCTTT.

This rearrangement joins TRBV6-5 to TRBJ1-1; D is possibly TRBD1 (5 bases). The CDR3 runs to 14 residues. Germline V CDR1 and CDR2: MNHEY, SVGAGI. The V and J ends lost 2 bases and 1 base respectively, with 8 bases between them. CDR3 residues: CASSYRTGNTEAFF. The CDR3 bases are TGTGCCAGCAGTTACCGAACAGGGAACACTGAAGCTTTCTTT.